This T cell receptor beta chain was recovered during a study of memory CD4+ T cells and cytomegalovirus serostatus. Overall study findings and caveats: The CMV-associated TCR signature appears largely within the CD4+ memory repertoire.

As concerns this clone: Its antigen is undetermined.

Measured with immunoSEQ multiplex PCR; TCRdb has only the in-frame clones, and not every one. The sample has about 53,000 clones, about 81% seen once. The sort gate was single viable CD3+CD4+CD8-CD45RO+ cells for memory CD4+ T cells. CMV serostatus came from serum IgG against pp150, pp28, p38, p52. Sequenced material: memory CD4+ T cells from blood. The source of this sequence is an adult in good health and CMV-seronegative.

CDR3 DNA: TGTGCCAGCTCACCACCGACCCGAACTCACAATGAGCAGTTCTTC. Its translation is CASSPPTRTHNEQFF. The rearrangement uses TRBV18 and TRBJ2-1; unclear D gene. This CDR3 is built from 15 residues. CDR1 and CDR2 (germline): KGHSH, LQKENI. V was clipped by 0 bases and J by 5 bases, with 11 bases between them.